The T cell receptor (beta chain) described here comes from a study of spatial heterogeneity in lung cancer. This CDR3 has 12 amino acids. The germline V gene encodes CDR1 SGHDT and CDR2 YYEEEE. Trimming stripped 1 base from V and 7 bases from J, with 9 bases between. Time point here: sample taken at primary tumor resection. Study-level points and caveats: Tumors with more nonsynonymous mutations had more expanded intratumoral alpha and beta TCRs.

TCRdb re-called the 5' RACE reads through MiXCR, storing one row per CDR3 protein. This sample has around 18,000 distinct CDR3 sequences, with 5% to 7% found just once. This clonotype has a count of ten or more. What it binds is unknown. The chain uses TRBV5-6 and TRBJ2-7; no firm D call. This TCR derives from a female donor with early-stage non-small cell lung cancer. Sequencing was performed on lung tumor tissue, taken at surgery. The CDR3 reads CASSLMGYEQYF. The CDR3 nucleotides are TGTGCCAGCAGCTTGATGGGTTATGAGCAGTACTTC. Full variable domain (missing parts from reference TRBV5-6 and TRBJ2-7): DAGVTQSPTHLIKTRGQQVTLRCSPKSGHDTVSWYQQALGQGPQFIFQYYEEEERQRGNFPDRFSGHQFPNYSSELNVNALLLGDSALYLCASSLMGYEQYFGPGTRLTVT.